This TCR beta chain was obtained from a study of blood T cell repertoires in COVID-19. Study summary: Acute and convalescent COVID-19 samples came from the United States, Italy and Spain. T cells, B-cell-depleted T cells, or PBMCs supplied cDNA or gDNA.

In the authors' methods: Estimation of nucleated cell counts relied on the amplification of reference gene primers. Measured with immunoSEQ multiplex PCR; TCRdb has only the in-frame clones, and not every one. The V and J calls and clone size are taken from that table; D and trimming were inferred from the DNA. The sample consists of about 400,000 clones, around 87% of them appearing once. Trimming took off 2 bases at V and 3 bases at J, with 7 bases between the two ends. The CDR3 consists of 14 residues. The germline V gene encodes CDR1 KGHSH and CDR2 LQKENI. This receptor was identified in a human donor in a cohort sampled during active COVID-19. Sequenced input: peripheral blood. The J gene is TRBJ2-2, the V gene TRBV18, with a possible D match to TRBD1 (5 bases). The CDR3 DNA follows: TGTGCCAGCTCACCAGGACATGACACCGGGGAGCTGTTTTTT. Translation gives CASSPGHDTGELFF.